This T cell receptor (beta chain) is from a study of blood T cell repertoires in COVID-19. Turning to the study itself: Sites in the United States, Italy and Spain provided acute and convalescent COVID-19 samples.

The table came from immunoSEQ multiplex PCR; TCRdb's copy has only in-frame clones and leaves some out. The table includes about 110,000 clones, over 70% detected once. Germline lookup yields CDR1 SGHRS and CDR2 YFSETQ. V trimming: 4 bases; J trimming: 2 bases; junction bases outside the gene matches: 7. This CDR3 region has 17 residues. The chain employs TRBV5-1 and TRBJ2-3; TRBD2 matches at 13 bases. Sample: peripheral blood. The TCR originated in a middle-aged man with acute or convalescent COVID-19. Here the CDR3 reads CASSGGTSGDFTDTQYF. As DNA, the CDR3 is TGCGCCAGCAGCGGAGGGACTAGCGGGGACTTCACAGATACGCAGTATTTT.